This TCR beta chain was identified in a study of cytomegalovirus exposure and HLA in healthy donors. About the research overall: Later, an analysis reported that the 130 or so validation repertoires had used the same platform as the roughly 650 first-cohort repertoires. Study-wide points: Reports described diagnosis of cytomegalovirus status by the classifier as highly specific and sensitive. There were a few CMV-associated chains whose specificity for CMV antigens was confirmed in vitro.

The method was immunoSEQ multiplex PCR; TCRdb's version includes in-frame clones alone and lacks a portion of them. This table has about 350,000 clones, 87% appearing once. V was pared by 2 bases and J by 2 bases, with 6 bases of the junction left unmatched. In germline, CDR1 is MNHNY, CDR2 SVGAGI (reference sequence). This CDR3 region has 15 residues. It was the roughly 110-subject validation cohort, separate from the approximately 700-subject first cohort, to which the donors belonged. Turning to this clone: Its specificity is not known.

The chain recombines TRBV6-6 with TRBJ2-7; 7 bases agree with TRBD1. This sequence was found in a woman aged 30 to 39 in good health and CMV-seropositive. The sequencing sample was made of PBMCs. The CDR3 nucleotides read TGTGCCAGCAGTTACGGGACAGCTGCCCCCTACGAGCAGTACTTC. This encodes CASSYGTAAPYEQYF.